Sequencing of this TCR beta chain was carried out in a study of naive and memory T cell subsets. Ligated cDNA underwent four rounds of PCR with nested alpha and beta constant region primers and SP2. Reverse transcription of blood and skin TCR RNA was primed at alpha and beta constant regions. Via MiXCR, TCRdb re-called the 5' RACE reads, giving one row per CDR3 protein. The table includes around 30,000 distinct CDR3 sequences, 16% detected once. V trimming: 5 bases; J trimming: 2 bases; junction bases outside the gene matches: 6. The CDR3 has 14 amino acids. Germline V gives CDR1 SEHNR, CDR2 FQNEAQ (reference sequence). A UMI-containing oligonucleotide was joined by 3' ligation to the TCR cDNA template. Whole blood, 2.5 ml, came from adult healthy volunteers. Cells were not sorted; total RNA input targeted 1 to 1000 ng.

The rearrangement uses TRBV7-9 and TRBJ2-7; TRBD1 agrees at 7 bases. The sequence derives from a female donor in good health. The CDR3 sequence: CASSRPGQTYEQYF. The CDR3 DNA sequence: TGTGCCAGCAGCCGACCGGGACAGACCTACGAGCAGTACTTC.